This T cell receptor beta chain originates from a study of OX40 agonist ivuxolimab in advanced cancers. Autoimmune disease history or systemic immunosuppression was exclusionary. This table comes from immunoSEQ multiplex PCR, and its TCRdb copy is limited to in-frame clones, with some not included. The profile shows fewer than 70,000 clones, roughly 89% of them singletons. The CDR3 totals 13 residues. V dropped 7 bases and J dropped 3 bases, with 10 bases sitting between them. Germline V gene sequence: CDR1 LNHDA, CDR2 SQIVND (reference sequence). The rearrangement uses TRBV19 and TRBJ1-5; D is ambiguous. The TCR originated in an adult with an advanced solid tumor such as melanoma, head and neck, liver or kidney cancer. The sample here was CD4+ or CD8+ T cells sorted from blood, taken in a trial of the OX40 agonist ivuxolimab. CDR3 nucleotide sequence: TGTGCCAGTACCGGGAGTCCCAATCAGCCCCAGCATTTT. Translation: CASTGSPNQPQHF.